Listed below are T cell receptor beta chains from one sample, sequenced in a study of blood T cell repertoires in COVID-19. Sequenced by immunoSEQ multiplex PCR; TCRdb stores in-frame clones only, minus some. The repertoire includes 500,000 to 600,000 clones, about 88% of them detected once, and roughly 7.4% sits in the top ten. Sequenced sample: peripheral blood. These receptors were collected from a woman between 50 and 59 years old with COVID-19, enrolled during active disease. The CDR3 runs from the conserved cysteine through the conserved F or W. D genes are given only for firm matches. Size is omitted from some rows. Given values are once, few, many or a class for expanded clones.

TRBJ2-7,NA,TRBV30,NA,CAWSGWARAEQYF,TGTGCCTGGAGTGGCTGGGCCAGGGCCGAGCAGTACTTC
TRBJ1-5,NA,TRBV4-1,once,CASSQDILGAQGNQPQHF,TGCGCCAGCAGCCAAGATATTTTGGGGGCTCAGGGCAATCAGCCCCAGCATTTT
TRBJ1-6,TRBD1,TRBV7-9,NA,CASSHRGDGSPLHF,TGTGCCAGCAGTCACAGGGGTGACGGTTCACCCCTCCACTTT
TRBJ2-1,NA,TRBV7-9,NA,CARTLGSGEQFF,TGTGCCAGGACCTTAGGGAGCGGAGAGCAGTTCTTC
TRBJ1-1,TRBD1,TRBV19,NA,CASSISGGVGEAFF,TGTGCCAGTAGTATTTCAGGGGGAGTCGGTGAAGCTTTCTTT
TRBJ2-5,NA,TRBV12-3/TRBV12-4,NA,CASSGPQGTQYF,TGTGCCAGCAGCGGACCCCAGGGGACCCAGTACTTC
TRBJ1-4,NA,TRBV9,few,CASSTSLGEPNEKLFF,TGTGCCAGCAGCACCTCCCTCGGGGAACCTAATGAAAAACTGTTTTTT
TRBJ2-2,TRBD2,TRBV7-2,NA,CASSQRRGGPGELFF,TGTGCCAGCAGTCAACGGCGGGGGGGCCCCGGGGAGCTGTTTTTT
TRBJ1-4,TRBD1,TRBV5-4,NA,CASSLDRGSGTNEKLFF,TGTGCCAGCAGCTTGGACAGGGGTTCCGGGACTAATGAAAAACTGTTTTTT
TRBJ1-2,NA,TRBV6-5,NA,CASTKGGVYYGYTF,TGTGCCAGCACCAAGGGGGGGGTTTACTATGGCTACACCTTC
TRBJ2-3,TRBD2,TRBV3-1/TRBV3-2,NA,CASSPHTLAGGTDTQYF,TGTGCCAGCAGTCCTCACACACTAGCGGGGGGCACAGATACGCAGTATTTT
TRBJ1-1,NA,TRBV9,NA,CASSVTVNTEAFF,TGTGCCAGCAGCGTTACAGTGAACACTGAAGCTTTCTTT
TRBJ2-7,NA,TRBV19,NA,CASSIGGLEQYF,TGTGCCAGTAGTATAGGAGGGTTAGAGCAGTACTTC
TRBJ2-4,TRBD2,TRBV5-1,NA,CASSLGRGGLENIQYF,TGCGCCAGCAGCTTGGGCCGGGGGGGCCTAGAAAACATTCAGTACTTC
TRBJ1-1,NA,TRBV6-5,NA,CASNPFATGGTEAFF,TGTGCCAGCAACCCATTCGCTACGGGAGGGACTGAAGCTTTCTTT
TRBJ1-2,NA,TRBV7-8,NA,CASSSGGDGLHTF,TGTGCCAGCAGCTCTGGGGGGGACGGCCTGCACACCTTC
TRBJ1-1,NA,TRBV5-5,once,CASSLGSLGEAFF,TGTGCCAGCAGCTTGGGTTCGCTCGGGGAGGCTTTCTTT
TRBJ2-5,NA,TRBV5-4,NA,CASSLPGTSREETQYF,TGTGCCAGCAGCTTACCGGGAACTAGCCGGGAAGAGACCCAGTACTTC
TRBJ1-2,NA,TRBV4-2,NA,CASSQDTGRGYTF,TGTGCCAGCAGCCAAGATACAGGGCGTGGCTACACCTTC
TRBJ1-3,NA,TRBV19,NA,CASSLSPGNTIYF,TGTGCCAGTAGCCTCTCCCCGGGAAACACCATATATTTT
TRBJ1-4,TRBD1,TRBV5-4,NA,CASSPDRGREEKLFF,TGTGCCAGCAGCCCCGACAGGGGGCGCGAAGAAAAACTGTTTTTT
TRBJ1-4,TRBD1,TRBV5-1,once,CASHLGTENEKLFF,TGCGCCAGCCACCTCGGGACAGAGAATGAAAAACTGTTTTTT
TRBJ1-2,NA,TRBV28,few,CASSFEGGDGYTF,TGTGCCAGCAGTTTTGAGGGAGGCGACGGCTACACCTTC
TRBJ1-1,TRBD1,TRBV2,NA,CASSEGTGRTEAFF,TGTGCCAGCAGTGAGGGGACAGGGAGGACTGAAGCTTTCTTT
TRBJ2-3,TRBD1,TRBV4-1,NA,CASSQGTGLTDTQYF,TGCGCCAGCAGCCAAGGGACAGGGTTAACAGATACGCAGTATTTT
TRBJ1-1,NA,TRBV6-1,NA,CASSEHRPDTEAFF,TGTGCCAGCAGTGAACACAGGCCGGACACTGAAGCTTTCTTT
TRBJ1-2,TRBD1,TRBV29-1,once,CSADDRGGGYTF,TGCAGCGCCGACGACAGGGGAGGTGGCTACACCTTC
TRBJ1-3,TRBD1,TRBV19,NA,CASSSDRTISGNTIYF,TGTGCCAGTAGTTCGGACAGGACAATCTCTGGAAACACCATATATTTT
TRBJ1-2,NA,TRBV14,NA,CASSQVSVDGYTF,TGTGCCAGCAGCCAAGTATCGGTGGATGGCTACACCTTC
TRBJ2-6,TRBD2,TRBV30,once,CAWRLGGENVLTF,TGTGCCTGGAGACTGGGGGGGGAAAACGTCCTGACTTTC
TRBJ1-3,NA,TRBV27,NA,CASSLRGAGGNTIYF,TGTGCCAGCAGTTTACGGGGGGCAGGTGGAAACACCATATATTTT
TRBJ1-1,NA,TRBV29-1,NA,CSVVWGRIMNTEAFF,TGCAGCGTTGTCTGGGGCCGGATCATGAACACTGAAGCTTTCTTT
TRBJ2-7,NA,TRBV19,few,CASESGRGEQYF,TGTGCCAGTGAGTCAGGGCGGGGCGAGCAGTACTTC
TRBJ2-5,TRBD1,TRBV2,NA,CASRWTGEETQYF,TGTGCCAGCAGGTGGACAGGGGAAGAGACCCAGTACTTC
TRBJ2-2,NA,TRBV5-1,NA,CASSSLGELFF,TGCGCCAGCAGTTCCCTAGGGGAGCTGTTTTTT
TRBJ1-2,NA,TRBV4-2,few,CASSPGQTYGYTF,TGTGCCAGCAGCCCAGGACAGACCTATGGCTACACCTTC
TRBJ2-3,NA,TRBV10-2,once,CATSIPGTDTQYF,TGCGCCACCTCTATACCGGGCACAGATACGCAGTATTTT